This T cell receptor beta chain was identified during a study of blood T cell repertoires in COVID-19. Source study methods: Nucleated cell number was recorded as an estimate derived from reference gene primer amplification. Sequencing used immunoSEQ multiplex PCR; TCRdb keeps in-frame clones, though not all of them. V, J and clone size are taken as reported in that table, and D and trimming were inferred from the DNA itself. The sample includes roughly 360,000 clones, roughly 86% of them seen just once. This CDR3 contains 13 residues. Germline V gene sequence: CDR1 SNHLY, CDR2 FYNNEI. Between the trimmed V and J ends, which lost 5 bases and 12 bases, there was a span of 16 bases. Recruitment covered roughly 22 US areas and drew participants whose ages spanned about 18 to 90 years. The study assigned cohorts using participant-reported clinical history.

The material sequenced was PBMCs or T cells enriched from blood (not recorded which). The chain recombines TRBV2 with TRBJ1-4; D possibly corresponds to TRBD1 (6 bases). The TCR originated in a man younger than 45 who had recovered from COVID-19. CDR3 amino acids: CASSSRQAGELFF. The CDR3 DNA reads as TGTGCCAGCAGTTCCCGACAGGCCGGGGAACTGTTTTTT.